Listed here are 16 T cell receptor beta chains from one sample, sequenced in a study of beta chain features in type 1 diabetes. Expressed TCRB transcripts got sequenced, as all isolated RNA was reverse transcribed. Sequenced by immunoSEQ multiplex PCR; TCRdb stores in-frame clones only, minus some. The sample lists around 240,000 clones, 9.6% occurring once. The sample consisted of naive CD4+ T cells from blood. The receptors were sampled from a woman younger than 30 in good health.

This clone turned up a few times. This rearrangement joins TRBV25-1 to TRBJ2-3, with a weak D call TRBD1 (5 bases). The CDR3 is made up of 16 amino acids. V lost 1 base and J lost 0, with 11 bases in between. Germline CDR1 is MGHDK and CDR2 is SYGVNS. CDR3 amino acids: CASSESRAPSTDTQYF. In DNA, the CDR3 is TGTGCCAGCAGTGAATCCAGGGCCCCTAGCACAGATACGCAGTATTTT. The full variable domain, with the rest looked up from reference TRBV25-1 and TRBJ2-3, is EADIYQTPRYLVIGTGKKITLECSQTMGHDKMYWYQQDPGMELHLIHYSYGVNSTEKGDLSSESTVSRIRTEHFPLTLESARPSHTSQYLCASSESRAPSTDTQYFGPGTRLTVL.

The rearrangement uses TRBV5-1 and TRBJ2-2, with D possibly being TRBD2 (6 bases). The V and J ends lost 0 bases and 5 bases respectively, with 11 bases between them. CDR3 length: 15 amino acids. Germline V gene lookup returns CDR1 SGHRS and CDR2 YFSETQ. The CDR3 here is CASSLVSGVTGELFF. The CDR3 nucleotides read TGCGCCAGCAGCTTGGTTTCGGGAGTGACCGGGGAGCTGTTTTTT.

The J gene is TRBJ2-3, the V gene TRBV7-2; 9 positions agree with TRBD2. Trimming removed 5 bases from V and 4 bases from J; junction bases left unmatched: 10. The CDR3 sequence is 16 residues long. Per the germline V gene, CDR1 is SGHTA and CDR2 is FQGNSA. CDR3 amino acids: CASSLRGSGSPDTQYF. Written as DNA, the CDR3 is TGTGCCAGCAGCCTCCGGGGTAGCGGGAGCCCAGATACGCAGTATTTT.

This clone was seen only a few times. The CDR3 loop is CASSELAGVQETQYF. CDR3 nucleotides: TGTGCCAGTAGTGAGTTAGCGGGAGTACAAGAGACCCAGTACTTC. The V and J genes are TRBV19 and TRBJ2-5, with 9 bases matching TRBD2. Germline-derived CDR1 and CDR2 are LNHDA and SQIVND (reference sequence). The CDR3 totals 15 residues. V dropped 5 bases and J dropped 2; count of bases not matched to a gene: 6.

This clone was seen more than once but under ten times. CDR3 bases: TGTGCCTCCGATGAACAGGGCAATTCACCCCTCCACTTT. Translated: CASDEQGNSPLHF. The chain recombines TRBV30 with TRBJ1-6, with TRBD1 as a possible D gene (6 bases). The length of the CDR3 is 13 residues. V shed 7 bases and J shed 7 bases, with 14 bases lying between them. Germline lookup yields CDR1 GTSNPN and CDR2 SVGIG (reference sequence).

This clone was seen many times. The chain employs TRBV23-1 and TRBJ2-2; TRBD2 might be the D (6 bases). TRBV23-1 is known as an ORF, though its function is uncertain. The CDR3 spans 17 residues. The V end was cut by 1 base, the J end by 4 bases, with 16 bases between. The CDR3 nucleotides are TGCGCCAGCAGTCAATTTCCGGCGGGAAGGGGCACCGGGGAGCTGTTTTTT. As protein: CASSQFPAGRGTGELFF.

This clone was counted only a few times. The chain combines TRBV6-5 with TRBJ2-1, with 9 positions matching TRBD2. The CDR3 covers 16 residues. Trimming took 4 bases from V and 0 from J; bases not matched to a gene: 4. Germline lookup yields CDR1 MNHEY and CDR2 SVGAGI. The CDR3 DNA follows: TGTGCCAGCAGTTCCCTTAGCGGGAGCTCCTACAATGAGCAGTTCTTC. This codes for CASSSLSGSSYNEQFF.

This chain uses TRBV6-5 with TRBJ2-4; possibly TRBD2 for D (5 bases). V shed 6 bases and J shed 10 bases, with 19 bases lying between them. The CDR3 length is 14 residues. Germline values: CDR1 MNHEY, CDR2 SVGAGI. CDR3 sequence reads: CASSHSVPGGIQYF. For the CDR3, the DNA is TGTGCCAGCAGCCATTCCGTCCCAGGCGGGATTCAGTACTTC.

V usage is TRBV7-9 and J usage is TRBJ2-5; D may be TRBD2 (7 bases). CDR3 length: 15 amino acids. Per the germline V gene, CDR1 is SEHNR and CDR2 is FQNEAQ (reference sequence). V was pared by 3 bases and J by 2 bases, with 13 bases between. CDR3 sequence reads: CASSFWRGGQETQYF. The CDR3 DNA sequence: TGTGCCAGCAGCTTTTGGAGGGGGGGGCAAGAGACCCAGTACTTC.

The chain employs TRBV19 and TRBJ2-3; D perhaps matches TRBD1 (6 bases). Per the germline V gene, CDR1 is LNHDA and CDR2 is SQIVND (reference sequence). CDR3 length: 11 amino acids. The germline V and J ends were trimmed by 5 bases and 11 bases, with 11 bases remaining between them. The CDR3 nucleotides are TGTGCCAGTAGTCCGGGGACAAAGCAGTATTTT. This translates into CASSPGTKQYF.

CDR3 coding DNA: TGTGCCTGGAGTGTTTCACAGGGAGGGGGCTACACCTTC. Translated, it gives CAWSVSQGGGYTF. The J gene is TRBJ1-2, the V gene TRBV30; tentative D call: TRBD1 (6 bases). Germline-derived CDR1 and CDR2 are GTSNPN and SVGIG (reference sequence). The CDR3 has 13 amino acids. V shed 0 bases and J shed 8 bases, with 13 bases lying between them. The whole variable domain, filled in from reference TRBV30 and TRBJ1-2, reads SQTIHQWPATLVQPVGSPLSLECTVEGTSNPNLYWYRQAAGRGLQLLFYSVGIGQISSEVPQNLSASRPQDRQFILSSKKLLLSDSGFYLCAWSVSQGGGYTFGSGTRLTVV.

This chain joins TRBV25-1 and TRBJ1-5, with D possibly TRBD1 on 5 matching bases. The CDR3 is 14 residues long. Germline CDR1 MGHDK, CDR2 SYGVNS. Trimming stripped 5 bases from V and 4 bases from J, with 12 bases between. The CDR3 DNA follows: TGTGCCAGCAGTTGGTTACAGGCGAATCAGCCCCAGCATTTT. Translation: CASSWLQANQPQHF.

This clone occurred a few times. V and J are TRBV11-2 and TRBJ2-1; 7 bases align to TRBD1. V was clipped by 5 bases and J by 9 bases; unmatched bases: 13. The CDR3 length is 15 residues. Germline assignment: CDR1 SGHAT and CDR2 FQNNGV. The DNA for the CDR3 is TGTGCCAGCAGCCAAACTACAGGGGTACCTGTTGAGCAGTTCTTC. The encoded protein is CASSQTTGVPVEQFF. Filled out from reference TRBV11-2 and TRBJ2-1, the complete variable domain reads EAGVAQSPRYKIIEKRQSVAFWCNPISGHATLYWYQQILGQGPKLLIQFQNNGVVDDSQLPKDRFSAERLKGVDSTLKIQPAKLEDSAVYLCASSQTTGVPVEQFFGPGTRLTVL.

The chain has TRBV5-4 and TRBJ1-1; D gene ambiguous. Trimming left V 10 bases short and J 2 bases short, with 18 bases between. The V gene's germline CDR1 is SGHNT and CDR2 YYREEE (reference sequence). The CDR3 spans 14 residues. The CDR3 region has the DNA TGTGCCGCCAGCAGGAATCGACGCAACACTGAAGCTTTCTTT. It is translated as CAASRNRRNTEAFF.

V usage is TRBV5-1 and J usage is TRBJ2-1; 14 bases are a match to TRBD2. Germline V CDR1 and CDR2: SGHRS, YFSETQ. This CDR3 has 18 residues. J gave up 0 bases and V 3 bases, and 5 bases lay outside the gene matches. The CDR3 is CASSSGLAGENSYNEQFF. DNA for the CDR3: TGCGCCAGCAGCTCGGGACTAGCGGGAGAAAACTCCTACAATGAGCAGTTCTTC.

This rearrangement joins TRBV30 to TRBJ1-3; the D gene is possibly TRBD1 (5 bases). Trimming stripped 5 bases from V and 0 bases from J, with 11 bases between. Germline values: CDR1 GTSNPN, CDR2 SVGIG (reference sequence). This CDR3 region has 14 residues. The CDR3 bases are TGTGCCTGGGGGGGGAGAGGCTCTGGAAACACCATATATTTT. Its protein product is CAWGGRGSGNTIYF.